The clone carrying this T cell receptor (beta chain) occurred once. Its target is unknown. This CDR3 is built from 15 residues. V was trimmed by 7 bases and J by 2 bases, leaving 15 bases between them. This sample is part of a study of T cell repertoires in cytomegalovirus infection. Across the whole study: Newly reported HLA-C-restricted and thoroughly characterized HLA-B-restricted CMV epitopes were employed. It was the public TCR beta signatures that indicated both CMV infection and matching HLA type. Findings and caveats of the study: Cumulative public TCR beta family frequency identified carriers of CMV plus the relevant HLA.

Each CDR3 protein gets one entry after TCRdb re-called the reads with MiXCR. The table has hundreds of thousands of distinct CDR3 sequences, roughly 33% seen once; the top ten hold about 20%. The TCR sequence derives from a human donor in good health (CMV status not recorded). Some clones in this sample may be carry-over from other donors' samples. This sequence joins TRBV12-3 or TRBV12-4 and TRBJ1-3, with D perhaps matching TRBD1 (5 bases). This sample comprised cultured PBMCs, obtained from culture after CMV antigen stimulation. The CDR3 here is CASTGGGQPGNTIYF. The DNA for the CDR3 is TGTGCCAGCACCGGGGGGGGTCAACCTGGAAACACCATATATTTT.